The sequence of this TCR beta chain was determined in a study of T cells in Graves' hyperthyroidism and ophthalmopathy. Study information: Prior to any treatment, at the point of initial diagnosis, peripheral blood was collected.

Amplification targeted TCR beta CDR3 regions from RNA transcripts. Primed by the HTBI set, a first-round RT-PCR was run on the TCR CDR3. From the multiplex PCR reads, TCRdb called clonotypes with MiXCR, one entry per CDR3 protein. The data contain around 350,000 distinct CDR3 sequences, 15% to 19% of them singletons. The CDR3 consists of 15 residues. Trimming took off 2 bases at V and 9 bases at J, with 17 bases between the two ends. The germline CDR1 and CDR2 sequences are MNHEY and SMNVEV (reference sequence). This clonotype was found a few times. The chain recombines TRBV27 with TRBJ2-1; D call uncertain. The sequence derives from a woman younger than 35 with Graves' hyperthyroidism that later progressed to Graves' ophthalmopathy. The specimen was blood. DNA for the CDR3: TGTGCCAGCAGTTTAGCTCCGACTGGTTCTCCTGAGCAGTTCTTC. Amino acids: CASSLAPTGSPEQFF.